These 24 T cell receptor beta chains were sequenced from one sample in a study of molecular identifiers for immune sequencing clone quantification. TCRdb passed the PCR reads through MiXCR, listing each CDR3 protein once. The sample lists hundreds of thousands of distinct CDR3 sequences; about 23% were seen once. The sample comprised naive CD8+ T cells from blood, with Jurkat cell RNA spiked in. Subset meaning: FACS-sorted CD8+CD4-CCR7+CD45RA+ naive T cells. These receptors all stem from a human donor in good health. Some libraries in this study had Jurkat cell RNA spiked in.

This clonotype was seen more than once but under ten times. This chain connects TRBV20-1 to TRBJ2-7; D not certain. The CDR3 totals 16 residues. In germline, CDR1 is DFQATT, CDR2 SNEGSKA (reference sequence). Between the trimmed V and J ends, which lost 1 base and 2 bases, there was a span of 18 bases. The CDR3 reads CSARVVVGRHAYEQYF. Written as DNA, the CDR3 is TGCAGTGCTAGAGTAGTCGTGGGCCGCCATGCCTACGAGCAGTACTTC.

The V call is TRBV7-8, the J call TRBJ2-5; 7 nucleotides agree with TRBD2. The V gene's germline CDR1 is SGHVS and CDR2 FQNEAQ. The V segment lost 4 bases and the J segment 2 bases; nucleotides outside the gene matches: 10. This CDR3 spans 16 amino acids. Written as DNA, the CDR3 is TGTGCCAGCAGCTCAATTGGGGGACTAACTCAAGAGACCCAGTACTTC. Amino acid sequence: CASSSIGGLTQETQYF. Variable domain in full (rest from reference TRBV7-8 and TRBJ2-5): GAGVSQSPRYKVAKRGQDVALRCDPISGHVSLFWYQQALGQGPEFLTYFQNEAQLDKSGLPSDRFFAERPEGSVSTLKIQRTQQEDSAVYLCASSSIGGLTQETQYFGPGTRLLVL.

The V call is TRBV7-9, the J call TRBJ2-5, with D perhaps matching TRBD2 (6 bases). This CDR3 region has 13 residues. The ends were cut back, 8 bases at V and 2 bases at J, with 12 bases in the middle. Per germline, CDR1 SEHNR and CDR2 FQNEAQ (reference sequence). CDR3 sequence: CASHGLLQETQYF. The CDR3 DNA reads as TGTGCCAGCCATGGACTATTACAAGAGACCCAGTACTTC.

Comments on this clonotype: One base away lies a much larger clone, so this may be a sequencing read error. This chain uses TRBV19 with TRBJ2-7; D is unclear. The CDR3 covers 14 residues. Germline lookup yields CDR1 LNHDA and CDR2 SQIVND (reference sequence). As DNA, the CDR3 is TGTGCCAGTAGTATCGGGTCTCCTTCCTACGGGCAGTACTTC. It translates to CASSIGSPSYGQYF.

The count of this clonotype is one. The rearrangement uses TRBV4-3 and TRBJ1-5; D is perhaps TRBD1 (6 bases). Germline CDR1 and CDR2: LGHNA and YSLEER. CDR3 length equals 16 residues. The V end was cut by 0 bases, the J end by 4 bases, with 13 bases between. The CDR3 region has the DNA TGCGCCAGCAGCCAAGAACGGACAGTGAGGAATCAGCCCCAGCATTTT. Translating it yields CASSQERTVRNQPQHF.

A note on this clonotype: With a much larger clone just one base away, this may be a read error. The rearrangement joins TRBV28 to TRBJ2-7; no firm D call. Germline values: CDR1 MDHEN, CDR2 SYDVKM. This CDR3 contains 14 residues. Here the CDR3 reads CASSARRNPYAQYF. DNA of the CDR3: TGTGCCAGCAGTGCCCGACGTAACCCCTACGCGCAGTACTTC.

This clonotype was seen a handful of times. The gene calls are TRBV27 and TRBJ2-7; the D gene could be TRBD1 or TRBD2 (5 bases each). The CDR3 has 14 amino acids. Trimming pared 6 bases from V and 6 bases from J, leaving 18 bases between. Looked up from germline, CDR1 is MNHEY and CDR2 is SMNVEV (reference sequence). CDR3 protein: CASSPGPRGGEQYF. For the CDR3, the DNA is TGTGCCAGCAGCCCGGGACCGAGGGGCGGCGAGCAGTACTTC.

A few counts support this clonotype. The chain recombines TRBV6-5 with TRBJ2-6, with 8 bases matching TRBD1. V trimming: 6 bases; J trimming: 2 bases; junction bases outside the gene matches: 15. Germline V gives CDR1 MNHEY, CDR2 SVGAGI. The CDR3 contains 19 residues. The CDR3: CASRSPRDRPYTGANVLTF. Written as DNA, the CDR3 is TGTGCCAGCAGAAGCCCCCGGGACAGGCCATACACTGGGGCCAACGTCCTGACTTTC.

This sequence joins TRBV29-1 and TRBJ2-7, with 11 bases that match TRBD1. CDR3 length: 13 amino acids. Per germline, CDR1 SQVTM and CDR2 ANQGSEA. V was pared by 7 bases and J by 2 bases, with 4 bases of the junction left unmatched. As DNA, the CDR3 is TGCAGCGCGTTGGGACAGGGGGCCTACGAGCAGTACTTC. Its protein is CSALGQGAYEQYF.

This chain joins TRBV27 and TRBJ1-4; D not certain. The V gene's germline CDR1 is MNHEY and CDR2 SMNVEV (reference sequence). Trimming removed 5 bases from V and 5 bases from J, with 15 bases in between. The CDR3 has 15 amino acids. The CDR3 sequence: CASSPRLSLNEKLFF. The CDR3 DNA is TGTGCCAGCAGTCCGCGTCTAAGCTTAAATGAAAAACTGTTTTTT. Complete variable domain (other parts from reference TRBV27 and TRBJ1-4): EAQVTQNPRYLITVTGKKLTVTCSQNMNHEYMSWYRQDPGLGLRQIYYSMNVEVTDKGDVPEGYKVSRKEKRNFPLILESPSPNQTSLYFCASSPRLSLNEKLFFGSGTQLSVL.

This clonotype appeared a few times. CDR3 nucleotide sequence: TGTGCCAGCAGTTCCCCCCTAGCGGGGGGAAGCACAGATACGCAGTATTTT. Its protein product is CASSSPLAGGSTDTQYF. V usage is TRBV12-3 or TRBV12-4 and J usage is TRBJ2-3, with TRBD2 matching 11 bases. The V gene end was trimmed by 4 bases and the J gene end by 0 bases; junction bases not matched to a gene: 6. The CDR3 sequence is 17 residues long.

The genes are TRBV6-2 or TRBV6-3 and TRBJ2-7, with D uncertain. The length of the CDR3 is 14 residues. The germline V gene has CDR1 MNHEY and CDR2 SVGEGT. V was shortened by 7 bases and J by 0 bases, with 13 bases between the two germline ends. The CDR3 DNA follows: TGTGCCAGCATCAAGACGGAGTACTCCTACGAGCAGTACTTC. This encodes CASIKTEYSYEQYF.

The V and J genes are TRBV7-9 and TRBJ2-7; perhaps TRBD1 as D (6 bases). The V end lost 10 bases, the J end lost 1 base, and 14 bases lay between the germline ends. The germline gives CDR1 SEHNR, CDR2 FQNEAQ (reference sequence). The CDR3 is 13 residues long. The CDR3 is CATRGLSSYEQYF. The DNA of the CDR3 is TGTGCCACCAGGGGTCTGTCGTCCTACGAGCAGTACTTC. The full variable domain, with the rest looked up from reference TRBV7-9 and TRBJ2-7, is DTGVSQNPRHKITKRGQNVTFRCDPISEHNRLYWYRQTLGQGPEFLTYFQNEAQLEKSRLLSDRFSAERPKGSFSTLEIQRTEQGDSAMYLCATRGLSSYEQYFGPGTRLTVT.

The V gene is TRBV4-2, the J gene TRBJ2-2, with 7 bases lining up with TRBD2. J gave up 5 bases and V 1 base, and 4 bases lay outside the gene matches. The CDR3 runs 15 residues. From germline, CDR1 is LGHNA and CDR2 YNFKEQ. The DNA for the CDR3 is TGTGCCAGCAGCCAAGGGGAGGGATTGACCGGGGAGCTGTTTTTT. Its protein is CASSQGEGLTGELFF.

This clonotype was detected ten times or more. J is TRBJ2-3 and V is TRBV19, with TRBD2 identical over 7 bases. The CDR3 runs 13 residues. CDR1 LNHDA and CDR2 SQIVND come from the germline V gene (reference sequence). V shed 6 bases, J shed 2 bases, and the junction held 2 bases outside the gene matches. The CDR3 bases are TGTGCCAGTAGCGGACTAGACACAGATACGCAGTATTTT. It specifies CASSGLDTDTQYF.

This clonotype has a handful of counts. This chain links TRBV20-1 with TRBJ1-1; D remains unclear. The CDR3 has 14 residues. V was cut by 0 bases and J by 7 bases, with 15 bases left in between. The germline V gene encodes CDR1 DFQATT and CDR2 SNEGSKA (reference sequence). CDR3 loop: CSARDRDGVYEAFF. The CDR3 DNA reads TGCAGTGCTAGAGATCGGGATGGGGTCTATGAAGCTTTCTTT.

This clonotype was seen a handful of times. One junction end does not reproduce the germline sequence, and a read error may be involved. In nucleotides, the CDR3 is TGTGCCAGCAGTCCGGGACTAGCGAACAATGAGCGGTTCTTC. It codes for CASSPGLANNERFF. V usage is TRBV27 and J usage is TRBJ2-1; 10 bases align to TRBD2. Looked up from germline, CDR1 is MNHEY and CDR2 is SMNVEV (reference sequence). There are 14 residues in the CDR3.

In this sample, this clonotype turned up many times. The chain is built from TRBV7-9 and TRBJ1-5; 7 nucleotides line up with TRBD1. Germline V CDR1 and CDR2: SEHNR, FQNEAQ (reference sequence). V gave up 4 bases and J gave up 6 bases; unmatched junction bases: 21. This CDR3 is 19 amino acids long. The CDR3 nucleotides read TGTGCCAGCAGCTCAAAGGACGGGACAGTTCCCTCGAGGCCTCAGCCCCAGCATTTT. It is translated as CASSSKDGTVPSRPQPQHF.

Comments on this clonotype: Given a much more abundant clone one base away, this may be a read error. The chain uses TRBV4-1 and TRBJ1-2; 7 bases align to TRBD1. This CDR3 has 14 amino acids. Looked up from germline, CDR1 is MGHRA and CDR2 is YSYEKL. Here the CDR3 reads CASSQGAGGEGYPF. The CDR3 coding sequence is TGCGCCAGCAGCCAAGGAGCAGGGGGAGAGGGCTACCCCTTC.

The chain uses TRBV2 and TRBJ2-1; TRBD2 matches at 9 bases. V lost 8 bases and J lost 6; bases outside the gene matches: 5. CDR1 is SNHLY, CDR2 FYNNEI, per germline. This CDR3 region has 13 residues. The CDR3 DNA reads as TGTGCCAGCGGAGGGACTAGCTTCAATGAGCAGTTCTTC. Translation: CASGGTSFNEQFF.

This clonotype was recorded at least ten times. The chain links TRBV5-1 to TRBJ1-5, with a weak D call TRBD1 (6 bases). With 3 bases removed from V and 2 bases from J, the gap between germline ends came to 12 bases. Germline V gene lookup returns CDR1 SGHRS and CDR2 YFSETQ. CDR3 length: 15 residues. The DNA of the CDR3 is TGCGCCAGCAGCTCGGGGGAGGGGGGCAATCAGCCCCAGCATTTT. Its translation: CASSSGEGGNQPQHF.

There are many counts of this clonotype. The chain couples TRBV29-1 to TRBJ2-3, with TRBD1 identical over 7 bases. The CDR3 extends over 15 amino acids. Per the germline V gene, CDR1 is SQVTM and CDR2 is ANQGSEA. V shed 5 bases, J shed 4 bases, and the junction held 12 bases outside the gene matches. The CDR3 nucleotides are TGCAGCGTTAAGATGGACAGGCTACACTCAGATACGCAGTATTTT. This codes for CSVKMDRLHSDTQYF.

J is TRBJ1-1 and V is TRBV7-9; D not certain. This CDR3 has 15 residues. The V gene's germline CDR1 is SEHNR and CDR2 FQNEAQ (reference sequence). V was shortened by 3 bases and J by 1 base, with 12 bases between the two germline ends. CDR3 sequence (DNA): TGTGCCAGCAGCTTTATCGCCGGGCCGAACACTGAAGCTTTCTTT. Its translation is CASSFIAGPNTEAFF.

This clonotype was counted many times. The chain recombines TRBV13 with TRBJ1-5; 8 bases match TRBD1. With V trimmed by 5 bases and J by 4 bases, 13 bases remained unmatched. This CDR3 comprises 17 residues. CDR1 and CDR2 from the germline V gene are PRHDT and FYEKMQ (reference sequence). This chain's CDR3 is CASSPAWDRLGNQPQHF. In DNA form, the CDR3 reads TGTGCCAGCAGCCCCGCTTGGGACAGGCTAGGTAATCAGCCCCAGCATTTT.